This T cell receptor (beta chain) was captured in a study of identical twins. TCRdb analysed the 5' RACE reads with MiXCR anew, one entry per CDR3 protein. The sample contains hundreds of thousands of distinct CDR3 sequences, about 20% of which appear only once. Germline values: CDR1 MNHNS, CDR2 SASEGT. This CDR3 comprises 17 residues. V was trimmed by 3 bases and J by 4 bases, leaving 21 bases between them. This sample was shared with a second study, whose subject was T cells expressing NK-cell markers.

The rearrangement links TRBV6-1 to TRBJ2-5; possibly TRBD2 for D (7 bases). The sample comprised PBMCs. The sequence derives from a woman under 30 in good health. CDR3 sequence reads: CASSEVLGGGIRETQYF. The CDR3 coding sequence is TGTGCCAGCAGTGAGGTCTTGGGGGGGGGCATCCGAGAGACCCAGTACTTC.